What follows are 18 T cell receptor beta chains derived from one specimen sequenced in a study of T cells in Graves' hyperthyroidism and ophthalmopathy. The investigators amplified TCR beta CDR3 regions from RNA transcripts. Initially, a first-round RT-PCR of the TCR CDR3 employed the HTBI primer set. One entry per CDR3 protein results from TCRdb running MiXCR on the multiplex PCR reads. The table records about 210,000 distinct CDR3 sequences, under 20% of them present only once. Input material: blood. The receptors come from a man aged 45-65 years with Graves' hyperthyroidism.

This clonotype appeared a few times. At one end the junction does not follow the germline gene, possibly because of a read error. The V gene is TRBV6-1, the J gene TRBJ2-5; TRBD1 or TRBD2 may be the D gene (5 bases each). The V gene's germline CDR1 is MNHNS and CDR2 SASEGT. The CDR3 sequence is 16 residues long. CDR3 sequence: CASSGRLEGLQETQCF. In DNA form, the CDR3 reads TGTGCCAGCAGTGGCCGACTTGAGGGGCTCCAAGAGACCCAGTGCTTC.

This clonotype has just a few counts. V gene TRBV5-4 combines with J gene TRBJ2-7; 9 nucleotides match TRBD2. V dropped 3 bases and J dropped 5; count of bases not matched to a gene: 12. The CDR3 spans 16 residues. CDR1 SGHNT and CDR2 YYREEE come from the germline V gene (reference sequence). In nucleotides, the CDR3 is TGTGCCAGCAGCTCCCTGGTAGCGGGAGATTTCCACGAGCAGTACTTC. Protein: CASSSLVAGDFHEQYF.

This clonotype was observed at least ten times. The chain employs TRBV5-1 and TRBJ2-7, with TRBD2 matching 9 bases. CDR3 size: 15 residues. After removal of 4 bases from V and 5 bases from J, the junction contained 10 bases not matched to a gene. Germline-derived CDR1 and CDR2 are SGHRS and YFSETQ. In nucleotides, the CDR3 is TGCGCCAGCAGCCGCGGGGGGGAGGGCAGCCACGAGCAGTACTTC. It codes for CASSRGGEGSHEQYF.

At least ten counts were recorded for this clonotype. V and J are TRBV28 and TRBJ2-1; tentatively, D is TRBD2 (6 bases). The length of the CDR3 is 13 residues. V was shortened by 10 bases and J by 7 bases, with 17 bases between the two germline ends. Germline CDR1 and CDR2: MDHEN and SYDVKM. The CDR3 DNA follows: TGTGCCACCACCTGGGGAGGCCAGAATGAGCAGTTCTTC. As protein: CATTWGGQNEQFF.

This chain joins TRBV19 and TRBJ2-5; 13 bases fit TRBD2. Losses at the gene ends were 8 bases for V and 5 bases for J; bases not matched to a gene: 5. CDR1 is LNHDA, CDR2 SQIVND, per germline (reference sequence). The CDR3 spans 14 residues. The CDR3 sequence: CASGLAGVYETQYF. Written as DNA, the CDR3 is TGTGCCAGTGGACTAGCGGGAGTCTATGAGACCCAGTACTTC.

This clonotype showed up many times. This chain connects TRBV30 to TRBJ1-1; D is unresolved. CDR3 size: 14 residues. Germline assignment: CDR1 GTSNPN and CDR2 SVGIG (reference sequence). V was trimmed by 4 bases and J by 2 bases, leaving 14 bases between them. The CDR3 DNA reads TGTGCCTGGAAAGGCCAGCTACTTAACACTGAAGCTTTCTTT. The encoded protein is CAWKGQLLNTEAFF.

This clonotype was counted a few times. The J gene is TRBJ2-7, the V gene TRBV25-1, with 14 bases that match TRBD2. The CDR3 runs to 21 residues. The junction had 18 bases not matched to a gene; V was cut back by 5 bases and J by 0 bases. CDR1 and CDR2 (germline): MGHDK, SYGVNS. In DNA, the CDR3 is TGTGCCAGCAGTCCCCCATACATCCGGAGGGGGACTAGCGGGAGCTCCTACGAGCAGTACTTC. Translated: CASSPPYIRRGTSGSSYEQYF.

This clonotype was counted many times. CDR3 sequence reads: CASSYSGGALRNEQFF. DNA of the CDR3: TGTGCCAGCAGTTACTCGGGTGGAGCTCTACGCAATGAGCAGTTCTTC. J is TRBJ2-1 and V is TRBV6-6, with D uncertain. CDR1 MNHNY and CDR2 SVGAGI come from the germline V gene (reference sequence). With 0 bases removed from V and 6 bases from J, the gap between germline ends came to 15 bases. The CDR3 totals 16 residues.

The table lists this clonotype with a count of one. One end of the junction fails to match germline, which may point to a read error. This sequence joins TRBV4-2 and TRBJ2-7; TRBD2 aligns across 7 bases. The CDR3 runs 14 residues. From germline, CDR1 is LGHNA and CDR2 YNFKEQ. The CDR3: CANSQGAAGVEQYF. CDR3 bases: TGTGCCAACAGCCAAGGGGCGGCGGGAGTCGAGCAGTACTTC.

Regarding this clonotype: The germline gene is not matched at one end of the junction; a read error may be the cause. The V gene is TRBV18, the J gene TRBJ2-1; D is unresolved. Germline V gene lookup returns CDR1 KGHSH and CDR2 LQKENI. This CDR3 region has 12 residues. The CDR3 nucleotides read TGTGCCAGCTCACTCAAATACAATGAGCCGTTCTTC. It encodes CASSLKYNEPFF.

DNA for the CDR3: TGTGCCAGCCAGCAGATGAACACTGAAGCTTTCTTT. Its protein is CASQQMNTEAFF. V is TRBV6-1 and J is TRBJ1-1; D gene ambiguous. From germline, CDR1 is MNHNS and CDR2 SASEGT. The CDR3 is 12 amino acids. Between the trimmed V and J ends, which lost 8 bases and 0 bases, there was a span of 7 bases.

This chain connects TRBV30 to TRBJ2-7, with D uncertain. Per the germline V gene, CDR1 is GTSNPN and CDR2 is SVGIG (reference sequence). CDR3 length equals 11 residues. Trimming took 1 base from V and 9 from J, leaving 10 bases between them. The CDR3 here is CAWSARRGQYF. The CDR3, as DNA: TGTGCCTGGAGTGCTCGACGAGGGCAGTACTTC.

This clonotype was picked up many times. V and J are TRBV12-3 or TRBV12-4 and TRBJ2-7; 14 nucleotides agree with TRBD2. There are 15 residues in the CDR3. The trim removed 1 base at V and 7 bases at J, leaving 3 bases unmatched. As DNA, the CDR3 is TGTGCCAGCAGTTTAGAGGGACTAGCGGGAGTGGAGCAGTACTTC. It translates to CASSLEGLAGVEQYF.

This clonotype has more than one count but fewer than ten. The chain carries TRBV5-5 and TRBJ2-7; no reliable D call. Germline V lookup: CDR1 SGHKS, CDR2 YYEKEE (reference sequence). With 0 bases removed from V and 2 bases from J, the gap between germline ends came to 6 bases. CDR3 size: 13 residues. CDR3 coding DNA: TGTGCCAGCAGCTTGGGAAATACCTACGAGCAGTACTTC. This gives the protein CASSLGNTYEQYF.

This clonotype was observed at least ten times. The rearrangement joins TRBV28 to TRBJ2-7, with 8 nucleotides matching TRBD1. The V segment lost 6 bases and the J segment 3 bases; nucleotides outside the gene matches: 7. Germline-derived CDR1 and CDR2 are MDHEN and SYDVKM. The CDR3 has 14 amino acids. CDR3 protein: CASRLTGVNYEQYF. In nucleotides, the CDR3 is TGTGCCAGCAGGCTGACAGGGGTCAACTACGAGCAGTACTTC.

This clonotype was picked up many times. V usage is TRBV28 and J usage is TRBJ1-2; D unclear. Germline CDR1 is MDHEN and CDR2 is SYDVKM. V lost 8 bases and J lost 1, with 11 bases in between. The CDR3 runs 13 residues. CDR3 DNA sequence: TGTGCCAGCGGGAGGAAAATTAACTATGGCTACACCTTC. Translating it yields CASGRKINYGYTF.

This clonotype came up a few times. The J gene is TRBJ2-2, the V gene TRBV12-3 or TRBV12-4, with 7 bases matching TRBD2. The CDR3 has 16 residues. V lost 2 bases to trimming and J lost 4 bases; unmatched junction nucleotides: 7. CDR3 loop: CASSLRLADITGELFF. The CDR3 nucleotides are TGTGCCAGCAGTTTAAGGCTAGCGGATATCACCGGGGAGCTGTTTTTT.

The chain uses TRBV7-9 and TRBJ2-7; perhaps D is TRBD1 or TRBD2 (5 bases each). The ends were cut back, 5 bases at V and 3 bases at J, with 17 bases in the middle. Germline CDR1 and CDR2: SEHNR and FQNEAQ (reference sequence). The CDR3 is 15 amino acids. The CDR3 loop is CASSQGPRDHYEQYF. In DNA, the CDR3 is TGTGCCAGCAGCCAAGGGCCCCGGGACCACTACGAGCAGTACTTC.